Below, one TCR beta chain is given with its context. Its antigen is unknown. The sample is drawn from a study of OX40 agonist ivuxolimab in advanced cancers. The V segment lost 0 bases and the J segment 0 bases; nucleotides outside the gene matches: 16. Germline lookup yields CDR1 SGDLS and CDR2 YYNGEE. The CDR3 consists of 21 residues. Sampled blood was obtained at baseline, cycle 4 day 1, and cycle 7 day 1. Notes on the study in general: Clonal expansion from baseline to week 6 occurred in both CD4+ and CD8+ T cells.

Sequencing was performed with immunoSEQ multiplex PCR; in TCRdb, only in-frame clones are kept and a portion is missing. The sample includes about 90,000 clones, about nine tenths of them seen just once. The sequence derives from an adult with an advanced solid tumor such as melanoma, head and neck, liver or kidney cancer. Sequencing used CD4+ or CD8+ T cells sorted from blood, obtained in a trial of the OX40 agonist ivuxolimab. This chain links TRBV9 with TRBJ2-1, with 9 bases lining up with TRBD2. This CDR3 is CASSVGVGSGSPLSSYNEQFF. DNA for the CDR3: TGTGCCAGCAGCGTAGGTGTGGGTAGCGGGAGTCCCCTCTCCTCCTACAATGAGCAGTTCTTC.